This is a list of T cell receptor beta chains from one sample in a study of cytomegalovirus exposure and HLA in healthy donors. TCRdb's copy holds only in-frame clones and misses some; the assay was immunoSEQ multiplex PCR. The sample gives about 140,000 clones, approximately 10% of which show up once; roughly 6.4% is in the top ten. The sequenced sample was PBMCs. The receptors originated from a woman aged 35 to 49 in good health and CMV-seropositive. Both conserved end residues are part of each CDR3. Each record gives: CDR3 protein, CDR3 DNA, V gene, clone size, J gene, D gene. D genes are given only for firm matches. Expanded clones are given a class, and other clones once, few, many or no size at all.

CDR3: CASSPPTGGRYEQYF
DNA: TGTGCCAGCAGCCCTCCCACCGGGGGACGTTACGAGCAGTACTTC
V: TRBV9
size: few
J: TRBJ2-7
D: -

CDR3: CASSISDTGNSPLHF
DNA: TGTGCCAGTAGTATCTCGGACACTGGAAATTCACCCCTCCACTTT
V: TRBV19
size: -
J: TRBJ1-6
D: -

CDR3: CASGLTGGGETQYF
DNA: TGTGCCAGCGGTCTCACAGGGGGCGGAGAGACCCAGTACTTC
V: TRBV7-2
size: few
J: TRBJ2-5
D: TRBD1

CDR3: CASSEWSGVLSDTQYF
DNA: TGTGCCAGCAGTGAATGGAGCGGGGTGTTATCAGATACGCAGTATTTT
V: TRBV6-1
size: few
J: TRBJ2-3
D: TRBD2

CDR3: CASSTSGQGQETQYF
DNA: TGCGCCAGCAGCACGAGTGGACAGGGACAAGAGACCCAGTACTTC
V: TRBV5-1
size: few
J: TRBJ2-5
D: TRBD1

CDR3: CASSLEPYEQYF
DNA: TGTGCCAGCAGTTTAGAGCCCTACGAGCAGTACTTC
V: TRBV7-9
size: -
J: TRBJ2-7
D: -

CDR3: CASSLGQSGHQETQYF
DNA: TGCGCCAGCAGCCTAGGACAGTCGGGCCACCAAGAGACCCAGTACTTC
V: TRBV5-1
size: -
J: TRBJ2-5
D: -

CDR3: CASSPFGGGRSGSEKLFF
DNA: TGTGCCAGCAGCCCCTTTGGCGGGGGGCGCAGCGGGAGTGAAAAACTGTTTTTT
V: TRBV13
size: -
J: TRBJ1-4
D: -

CDR3: CASSLRGNTEAFF
DNA: TGTGCCAGCAGCTTAAGAGGGAACACTGAAGCTTTCTTT
V: TRBV5-8
size: -
J: TRBJ1-1
D: -

CDR3: CASSFSGTGVREQYF
DNA: TGTGCCAGCAGCTTCTCCGGGACAGGGGTGAGAGAGCAGTACTTC
V: TRBV11-3
size: few
J: TRBJ2-7
D: TRBD1

CDR3: CASSVGTGLNEKLFF
DNA: TGTGCCAGCAGCGTAGGGACAGGGCTGAACGAAAAACTGTTTTTT
V: TRBV9
size: -
J: TRBJ1-4
D: TRBD1

CDR3: CASTPYRVEEAFF
DNA: TGTGCCAGCACTCCCTACAGGGTCGAGGAAGCTTTCTTT
V: TRBV5-8
size: few
J: TRBJ1-1
D: -

CDR3: CSVAQSSNQPQHF
DNA: TGCAGCGTTGCACAGTCTAGCAATCAGCCCCAGCATTTT
V: TRBV29-1
size: few
J: TRBJ1-5
D: -

CDR3: CASSLGTGYEQYF
DNA: TGTGCCAGCAGCTTAGGGACAGGATACGAGCAGTACTTC
V: TRBV7-2
size: few
J: TRBJ2-7
D: TRBD1

CDR3: CASSQGQGNYEQYF
DNA: TGCGCCAGCAGCCAAGGGCAGGGCAACTACGAGCAGTACTTC
V: TRBV4-1
size: few
J: TRBJ2-7
D: -

CDR3: CASSAGTGDQPQHF
DNA: TGCGCCAGCAGCGCCGGGACAGGGGATCAGCCCCAGCATTTT
V: TRBV5-1
size: -
J: TRBJ1-5
D: TRBD1

CDR3: CASSPQTGQSAEAFF
DNA: TGTGCCAGCAGTCCCCAGACAGGGCAATCCGCTGAAGCTTTCTTT
V: TRBV2
size: -
J: TRBJ1-1
D: TRBD1

CDR3: CASGGGLAGTDTQYF
DNA: TGTGCTAGTGGTGGGGGACTAGCGGGGACAGATACGCAGTATTTT
V: TRBV12-5
size: few
J: TRBJ2-3
D: TRBD2

CDR3: CASSWGGGMTDTQYF
DNA: TGTGCCAGCAGCTGGGGCGGGGGGATGACAGATACGCAGTATTTT
V: TRBV7-8
size: few
J: TRBJ2-3
D: TRBD2

CDR3: CASSLWQGASQPQHF
DNA: TGCGCCAGCAGTCTGTGGCAGGGGGCTTCTCAGCCCCAGCATTTT
V: TRBV4-1
size: -
J: TRBJ1-5
D: TRBD1

CDR3: CASSPWTGVNEKLFF
DNA: TGTGCCAGCAGTCCGTGGACAGGAGTAAATGAAAAACTGTTTTTT
V: TRBV6-1
size: -
J: TRBJ1-4
D: TRBD1

CDR3: CSARTDNEQFF
DNA: TGCAGTGCTAGGACAGACAATGAGCAGTTCTTC
V: TRBV20-1
size: -
J: TRBJ2-1
D: -

CDR3: CASRGDRGFQYF
DNA: TGCGCCAGCAGGGGGGACAGGGGGTTTCAGTACTTC
V: TRBV5-1
size: -
J: TRBJ2-4
D: TRBD1